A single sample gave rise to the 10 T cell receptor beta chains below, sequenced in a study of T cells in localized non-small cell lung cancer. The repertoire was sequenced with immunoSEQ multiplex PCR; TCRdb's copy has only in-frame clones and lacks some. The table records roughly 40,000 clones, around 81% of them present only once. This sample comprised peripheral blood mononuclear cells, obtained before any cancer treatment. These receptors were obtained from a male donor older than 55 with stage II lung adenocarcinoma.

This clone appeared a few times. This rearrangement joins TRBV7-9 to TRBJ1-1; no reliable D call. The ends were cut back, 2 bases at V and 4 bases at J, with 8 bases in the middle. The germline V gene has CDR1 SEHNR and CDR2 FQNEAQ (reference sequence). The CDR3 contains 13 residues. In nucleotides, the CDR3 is TGTGCCAGCAGCTTATGGGGAGGCACTGAAGCTTTCTTT. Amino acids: CASSLWGGTEAFF.

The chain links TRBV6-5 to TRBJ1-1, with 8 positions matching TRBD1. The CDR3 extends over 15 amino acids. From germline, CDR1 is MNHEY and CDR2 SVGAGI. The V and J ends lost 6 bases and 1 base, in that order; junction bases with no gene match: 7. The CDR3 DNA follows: TGTGCCAGCAGGCGACAGGGGCGACAGAACACTGAAGCTTTCTTT. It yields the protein CASRRQGRQNTEAFF.

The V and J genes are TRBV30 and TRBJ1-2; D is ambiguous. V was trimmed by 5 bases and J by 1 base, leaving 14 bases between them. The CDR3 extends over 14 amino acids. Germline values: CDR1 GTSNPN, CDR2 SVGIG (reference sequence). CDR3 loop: CAWGSPLYNYGYTF. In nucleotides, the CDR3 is TGTGCCTGGGGAAGTCCCCTTTATAACTATGGCTACACCTTC.

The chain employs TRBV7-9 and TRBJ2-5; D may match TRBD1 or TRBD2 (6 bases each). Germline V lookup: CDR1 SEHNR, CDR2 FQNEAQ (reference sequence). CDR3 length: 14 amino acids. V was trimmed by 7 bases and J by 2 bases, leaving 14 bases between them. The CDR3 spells CASTERGVQETQYF. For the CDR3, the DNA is TGTGCCAGCACTGAAAGGGGGGTACAAGAGACCCAGTACTTC.

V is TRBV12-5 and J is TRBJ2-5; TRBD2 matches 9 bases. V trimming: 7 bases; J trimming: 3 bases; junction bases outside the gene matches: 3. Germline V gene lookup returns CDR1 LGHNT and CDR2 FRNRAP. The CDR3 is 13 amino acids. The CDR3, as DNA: TGTGCTAGTGCCCGACTAGCGGAAGAGACCCAGTACTTC. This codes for CASARLAEETQYF.

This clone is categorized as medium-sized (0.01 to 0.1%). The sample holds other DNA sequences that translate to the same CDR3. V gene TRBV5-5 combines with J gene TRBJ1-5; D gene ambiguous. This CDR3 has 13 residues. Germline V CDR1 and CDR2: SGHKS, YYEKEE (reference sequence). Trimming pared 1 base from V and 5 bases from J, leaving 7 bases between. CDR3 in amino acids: CASSLLWDQPQHF. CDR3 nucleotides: TGTGCCAGCAGCTTGCTCTGGGATCAGCCCCAGCATTTT.

CDR3 sequence: CASSIAGTGNTEAFF. The CDR3 DNA reads as TGTGCCAGTAGTATAGCGGGGACCGGGAACACTGAAGCTTTCTTT. The rearrangement uses TRBV19 and TRBJ1-1; TRBD1 might be the D (5 bases). Trimming shortened V by 1 base and J by 1 base, and 10 bases separated the two germline ends. The CDR3 sequence is 15 residues long. Germline V CDR1 and CDR2: LNHDA, SQIVND (reference sequence).

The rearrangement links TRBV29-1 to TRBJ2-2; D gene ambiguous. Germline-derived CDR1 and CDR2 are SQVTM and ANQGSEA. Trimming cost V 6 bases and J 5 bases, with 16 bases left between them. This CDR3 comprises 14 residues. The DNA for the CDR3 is TGCAGCGTGCCCGGGTCCTTGGGGACCGGGGAGCTGTTTTTT. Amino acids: CSVPGSLGTGELFF.

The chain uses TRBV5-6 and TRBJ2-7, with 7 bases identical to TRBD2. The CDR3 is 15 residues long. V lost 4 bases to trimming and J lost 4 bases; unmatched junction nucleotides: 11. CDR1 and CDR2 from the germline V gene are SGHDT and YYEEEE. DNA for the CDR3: TGTGCCAGCAGCCATTGGGGAGGGCTAGCTTACGAGCAGTACTTC. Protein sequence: CASSHWGGLAYEQYF.

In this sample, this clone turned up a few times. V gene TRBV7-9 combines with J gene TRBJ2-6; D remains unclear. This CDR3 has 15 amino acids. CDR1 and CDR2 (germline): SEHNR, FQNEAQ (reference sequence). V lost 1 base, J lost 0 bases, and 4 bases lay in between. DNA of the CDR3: TGTGCCAGCAGCTTAGGGAGCTCTGGGGCCAACGTCCTGACTTTC. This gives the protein CASSLGSSGANVLTF.